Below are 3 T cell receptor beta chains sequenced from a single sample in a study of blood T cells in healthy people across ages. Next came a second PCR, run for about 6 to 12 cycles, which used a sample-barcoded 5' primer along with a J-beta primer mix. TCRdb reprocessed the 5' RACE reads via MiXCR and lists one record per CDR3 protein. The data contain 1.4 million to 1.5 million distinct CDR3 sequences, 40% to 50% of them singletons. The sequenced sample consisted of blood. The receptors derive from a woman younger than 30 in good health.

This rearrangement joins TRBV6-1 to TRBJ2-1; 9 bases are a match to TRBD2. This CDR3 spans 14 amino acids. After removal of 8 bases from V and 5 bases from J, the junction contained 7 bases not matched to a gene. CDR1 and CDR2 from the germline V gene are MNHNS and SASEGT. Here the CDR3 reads CASDKAGGNNEQFF. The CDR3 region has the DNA TGTGCCAGCGATAAGGCGGGGGGGAACAATGAGCAGTTCTTC.

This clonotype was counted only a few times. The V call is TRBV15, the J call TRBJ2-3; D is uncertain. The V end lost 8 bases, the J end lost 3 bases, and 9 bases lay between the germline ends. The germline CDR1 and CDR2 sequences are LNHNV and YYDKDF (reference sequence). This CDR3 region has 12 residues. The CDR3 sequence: CATARLTDTQYF. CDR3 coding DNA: TGTGCCACCGCCCGTCTGACAGATACGCAGTATTTT.

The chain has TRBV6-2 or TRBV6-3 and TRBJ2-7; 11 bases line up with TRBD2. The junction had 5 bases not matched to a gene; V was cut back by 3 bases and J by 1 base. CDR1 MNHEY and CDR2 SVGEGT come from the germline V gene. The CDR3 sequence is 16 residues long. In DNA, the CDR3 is TGTGCCAGCAGTTATAGACGACTAGCGGGGTCCTACGAGCAGTACTTC. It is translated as CASSYRRLAGSYEQYF.